This note documents a single T cell receptor (beta chain) sequence. These data originate in a study of blood T cell repertoires in COVID-19. Study-level background: Some COVID-19 samples were acute and others convalescent; all came from the United States, Italy and Spain.

The authors' processing: Counts of nucleated cells, estimated from reference gene primer amplification, were obtained. TCRdb keeps only in-frame clones here, not all; method: immunoSEQ multiplex PCR. The DNA was the basis for D and trimming; V, J and clone size are from that table. The sample lists fewer than 300,000 clones, 90% occurring once. Participants reported their clinical history, and cohort assignment relied on those reports. All recovered Cohort 3 donors got two negative PCRs, got clearance, or saw symptom resolution. The V and J ends lost 2 bases and 2 bases, in that order; junction bases with no gene match: 10. Germline V lookup: CDR1 LNHDA, CDR2 SQIVND (reference sequence). This CDR3 has 18 residues.

The sequenced material came from PBMCs or T cells enriched from blood (not recorded which). The chain uses TRBV19 and TRBJ2-4, with 9 bases identical to TRBD1. The clonotype originates from a woman aged 25 to 39 who had recovered from COVID-19. The CDR3 bases are TGTGCCAGTAGTATATTGCGCCCGGGACAGGGCACCAAAAACATTCAGTACTTC. This gives the protein CASSILRPGQGTKNIQYF.